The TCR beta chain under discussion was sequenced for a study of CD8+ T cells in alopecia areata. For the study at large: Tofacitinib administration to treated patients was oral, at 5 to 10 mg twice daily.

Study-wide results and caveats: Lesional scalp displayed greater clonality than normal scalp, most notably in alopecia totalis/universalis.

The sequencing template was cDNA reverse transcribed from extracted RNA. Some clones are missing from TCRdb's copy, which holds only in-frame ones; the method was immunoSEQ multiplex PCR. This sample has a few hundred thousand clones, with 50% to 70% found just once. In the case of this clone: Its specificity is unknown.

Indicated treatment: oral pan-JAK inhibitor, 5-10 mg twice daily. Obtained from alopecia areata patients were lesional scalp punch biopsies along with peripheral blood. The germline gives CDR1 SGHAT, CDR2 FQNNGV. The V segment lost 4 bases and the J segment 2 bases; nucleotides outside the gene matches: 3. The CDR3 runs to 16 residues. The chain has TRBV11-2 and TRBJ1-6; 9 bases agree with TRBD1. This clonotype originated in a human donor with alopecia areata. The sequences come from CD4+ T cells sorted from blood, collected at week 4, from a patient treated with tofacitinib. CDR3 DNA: TGTGCCAGCAGCTCACAGGGGGCGACCTATAATTCACCCCTCCACTTT. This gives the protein CASSSQGATYNSPLHF. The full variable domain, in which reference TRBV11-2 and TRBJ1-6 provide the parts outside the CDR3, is EAGVAQSPRYKIIEKRQSVAFWCNPISGHATLYWYQQILGQGPKLLIQFQNNGVVDDSQLPKDRFSAERLKGVDSTLKIQPAKLEDSAVYLCASSSQGATYNSPLHFGNGTRLTVT.